This section outlines one T cell receptor (beta chain) sequence together with its context. Germline CDR1 reads SGDLS; CDR2 reads YYNGEE. The CDR3 consists of 16 residues. Trimming at V came to 4 bases and at J to 5 bases, leaving 5 bases not matched to a gene. Original data processing: Amplifying reference gene primers gave estimates of nucleated cell counts. Clones were read by immunoSEQ multiplex PCR, and TCRdb kept only the in-frame ones, dropping some. The DNA gave D and trimming, while V, J and clone size come from that table. The sample carries 250,000 to 350,000 clones, about 85% recorded once. This sample is part of a study of blood T cell repertoires in COVID-19. Study at large: Material from acute and convalescent COVID-19 was sourced from the United States, Italy and Spain. The analysed material was cDNA or gDNA that came from T cells, B-cell-depleted T cells, or PBMCs.

Patients from Seattle were sampled longitudinally, starting during active infection. The TCR comes from a human donor with COVID-19, enrolled during active disease. The donor label of this sample is uncertain. The sample comprised peripheral blood. This sequence joins TRBV9 and TRBJ2-2; 13 nucleotides align to TRBD2. The CDR3 sequence is CASSSWTSGRTGELFF. The CDR3 DNA follows: TGTGCCAGCAGCTCCTGGACTAGCGGGAGAACCGGGGAGCTGTTTTTT.